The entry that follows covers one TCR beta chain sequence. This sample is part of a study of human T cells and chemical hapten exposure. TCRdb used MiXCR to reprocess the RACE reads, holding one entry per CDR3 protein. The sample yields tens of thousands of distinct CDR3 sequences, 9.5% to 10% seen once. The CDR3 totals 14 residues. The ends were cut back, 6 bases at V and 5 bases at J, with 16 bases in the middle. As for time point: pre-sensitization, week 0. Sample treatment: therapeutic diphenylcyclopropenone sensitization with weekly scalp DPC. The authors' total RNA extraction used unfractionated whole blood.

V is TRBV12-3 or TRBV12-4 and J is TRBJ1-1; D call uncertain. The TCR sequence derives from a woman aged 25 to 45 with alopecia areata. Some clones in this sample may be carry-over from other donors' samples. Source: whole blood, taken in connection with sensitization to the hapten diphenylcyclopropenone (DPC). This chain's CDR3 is CASSRTGCTTEAFF. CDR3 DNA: TGTGCCAGCAGCCGGACGGGTTGTACGACTGAAGCTTTCTTT.